What follows are 27 T cell receptor beta chains derived from one specimen sequenced in a study of blood T cell repertoires in COVID-19. Some clones are missing from TCRdb's copy, which holds only in-frame ones; the method was immunoSEQ multiplex PCR. The sample lists a few hundred thousand clones, around 87% occurring once. The source material was PBMCs or T cells enriched from blood (not recorded which). The receptors were sampled from a man aged 40-50 years in a cohort exposed to, infected with or recovered from COVID-19 (not recorded which).

CDR3 coding DNA: TGTGCCAGCAGTTCACAAGGACAGGGGAGCTCTGGAAACACCATATATTTT. It yields the protein CASSSQGQGSSGNTIYF. The chain uses TRBV28 and TRBJ1-3; 9 bases line up with TRBD1. The ends lost 4 bases at V and 0 bases at J; junction bases unmatched: 7. The CDR3 has 17 amino acids. Per the germline V gene, CDR1 is MDHEN and CDR2 is SYDVKM.

The chain couples TRBV5-1 to TRBJ2-1; TRBD2 matches 8 bases. The J segment lost 15 bases and the V segment lost 0 bases, leaving 5 bases of the junction unmatched. CDR1 and CDR2 (germline): SGHRS, YFSETQ. This CDR3 has 12 residues. The DNA for the CDR3 is TGCGCCAGCAGCTTGGAAAGCGGGAGCGCGTTCTTC. This codes for CASSLESGSAFF.

The rearrangement joins TRBV18 to TRBJ1-3; D remains unclear. The CDR3 extends over 14 amino acids. Per germline, CDR1 KGHSH and CDR2 LQKENI. V lost 2 bases, J lost 3 bases, and 8 bases lay in between. The DNA for the CDR3 is TGTGCCAGCTCACCAAGTACTGATGGAAACACCATATATTTT. Translated: CASSPSTDGNTIYF.

The chain employs TRBV24-1 and TRBJ2-1, with 7 positions matching TRBD2. The J segment lost 0 bases and the V segment lost 4 bases, leaving 2 bases of the junction unmatched. This CDR3 spans 15 amino acids. Germline CDR1 reads KGHDR; CDR2 reads SFDVKD. DNA of the CDR3: TGTGCCACCAGTGAGAGCGGGACCTCCTACAATGAGCAGTTCTTC. Its protein is CATSESGTSYNEQFF.

The chain has TRBV7-8 and TRBJ1-2; D gene ambiguous. CDR3 length: 12 amino acids. Trimming left V 5 bases short and J 9 bases short, with 13 bases between. Per germline, CDR1 SGHVS and CDR2 FQNEAQ. CDR3 loop: CASSPRAQSYTF. In nucleotides, the CDR3 is TGTGCCAGCAGCCCGAGGGCCCAAAGCTACACCTTC.

The rearrangement links TRBV5-1 to TRBJ1-4, with 8 bases fitting TRBD1. CDR3 size: 13 residues. Germline loops: CDR1 SGHRS, CDR2 YFSETQ. After removal of 4 bases from V and 6 bases from J, the junction contained 2 bases not matched to a gene. CDR3 protein: CASSQDRDEKLFF. In DNA, the CDR3 is TGCGCCAGCAGCCAGGACAGGGATGAAAAACTGTTTTTT.

V and J are TRBV9 and TRBJ2-2, with 13 bases aligning to TRBD2. There are 16 residues in the CDR3. The germline CDR1 and CDR2 sequences are SGDLS and YYNGEE. The trim removed 4 bases at V and 7 bases at J, leaving 7 bases unmatched. In DNA, the CDR3 is TGTGCCAGCAGCCCCCGGACTAGCGGGAGCTACGGGGAGCTGTTTTTT. It is translated as CASSPRTSGSYGELFF.

J is TRBJ2-7 and V is TRBV10-2, with 8 nucleotides matching TRBD1. This CDR3 contains 12 residues. Germline V gene lookup returns CDR1 WSHSY and CDR2 SAAADI. With 7 bases clipped from V and 5 bases from J, the junction kept 4 bases outside the gene matches. As DNA, the CDR3 is TGCGCCAGCAAAGACAGGGGTAACGAGCAGTACTTC. Its protein product is CASKDRGNEQYF.

The chain is built from TRBV25-1 and TRBJ1-1, with D unresolved. Germline assignment: CDR1 MGHDK and CDR2 SYGVNS. V was clipped by 4 bases and J by 0 bases, with 9 bases between them. This CDR3 is built from 14 residues. The CDR3 reads CASSVGGMNTEAFF. The CDR3 bases are TGTGCCAGCAGTGTCGGCGGGATGAACACTGAAGCTTTCTTT.

The chain employs TRBV27 and TRBJ2-5; tentatively, D is TRBD2 (6 bases). The CDR3 spans 13 residues. V shed 10 bases and J shed 5 bases, with 17 bases lying between them. Germline V CDR1 and CDR2: MNHEY, SMNVEV (reference sequence). The CDR3 region has the DNA TGTGCCATCGGCGGGGTGTCACGGGAGACCCAGTACTTC. It is translated as CAIGGVSRETQYF.

This clone has more than one count but fewer than ten. V usage is TRBV7-9 and J usage is TRBJ2-7; D is perhaps TRBD1 (6 bases). V was cut by 2 bases and J by 7 bases, with 18 bases left in between. Germline-derived CDR1 and CDR2 are SEHNR and FQNEAQ (reference sequence). This CDR3 contains 15 residues. CDR3 residues: CASSLYRDTGREQYF. CDR3 coding DNA: TGTGCCAGCAGCTTATACCGGGACACTGGAAGGGAGCAGTACTTC.

This chain connects TRBV6-5 to TRBJ1-5; 7 nucleotides agree with TRBD1. J was trimmed by 3 bases and V by 6 bases; bases with no gene match: 8. The germline V gene encodes CDR1 MNHEY and CDR2 SVGAGI. The CDR3 spans 15 residues. The CDR3 protein is CASRSGTAVNQPQHF. CDR3 nucleotide sequence: TGTGCCAGCAGGTCCGGGACAGCTGTCAATCAGCCCCAGCATTTT.

The CDR3 DNA follows: TGTGCCAGCAGCAGTCGAGACAGGGGAAGAAACACAGATACGCAGTATTTT. It codes for CASSSRDRGRNTDTQYF. V and J are TRBV3-1 (or the pseudogene TRBV3-2) and TRBJ2-3; 8 bases fit TRBD1. The CDR3 extends over 17 amino acids. CDR1 is LGHDT, CDR2 YNNKEL, per germline (reference sequence). Trimming took 5 bases from V and 2 from J; bases not matched to a gene: 12.

This chain links TRBV24-1 with TRBJ2-5, with unresolved D. The ends were cut back, 3 bases at V and 2 bases at J, with 30 bases in the middle. In germline, CDR1 is KGHDR, CDR2 SFDVKD. The CDR3 length is 21 residues. CDR3 region: CATSDGSDSGILSRLQETQYF. In nucleotides, the CDR3 is TGTGCCACCAGTGATGGTTCAGACTCTGGAATACTATCCCGTTTGCAAGAGACCCAGTACTTC.

Here the CDR3 reads CASSEFRGYNSPLHF. CDR3 DNA: TGTGCCAGCAGTGAATTCCGAGGATATAATTCACCCCTCCACTTT. The rearrangement uses TRBV25-1 and TRBJ1-6; no clear D gene. Germline CDR1 MGHDK, CDR2 SYGVNS. The ends were cut back, 1 base at V and 4 bases at J, with 8 bases in the middle. The CDR3 is 15 amino acids.

This chain uses TRBV11-3 with TRBJ2-2, with TRBD1 matching 7 bases. V trimming: 1 base; J trimming: 5 bases; junction bases outside the gene matches: 7. Germline values: CDR1 SGHNT, CDR2 YENEEA. The CDR3 has 16 residues. The CDR3: CASSLVAGGLTGELFF. The DNA for the CDR3 is TGTGCCAGCAGCTTAGTGGCAGGGGGTCTAACCGGGGAGCTGTTTTTT.

The rearrangement links TRBV18 to TRBJ2-1; 7 bases match TRBD2. Germline V gene lookup returns CDR1 KGHSH and CDR2 LQKENI. With 2 bases clipped from V and 5 bases from J, the junction kept 6 bases outside the gene matches. CDR3 size: 15 residues. The CDR3 region is CASSPVGGPHNEQFF. In nucleotides, the CDR3 is TGTGCCAGCTCACCAGTGGGAGGGCCGCACAATGAGCAGTTCTTC.

The V gene is TRBV29-1, the J gene TRBJ2-3; D not resolved. The CDR3 contains 14 residues. CDR1 SQVTM and CDR2 ANQGSEA come from the germline V gene. V gave up 1 base and J gave up 1 base, with 9 bases separating them. CDR3 in DNA: TGCAGCGTTGAAGGGGCACGAGGCACAGATACGCAGTATTTT. Its protein is CSVEGARGTDTQYF.

The V call is TRBV11-2, the J call TRBJ2-7; weak D call: TRBD2 (5 bases). Germline V lookup: CDR1 SGHAT, CDR2 FQNNGV. The CDR3 loop spans 14 amino acids. Between the trimmed V and J ends, which lost 2 bases and 6 bases, there was a span of 14 bases. The CDR3 loop reads CASSLILGVSEQYF. CDR3 bases: TGTGCCAGCAGCTTAATCCTCGGGGTCTCCGAGCAGTACTTC. Variable domain in full (rest from reference TRBV11-2 and TRBJ2-7): EAGVAQSPRYKIIEKRQSVAFWCNPISGHATLYWYQQILGQGPKLLIQFQNNGVVDDSQLPKDRFSAERLKGVDSTLKIQPAKLEDSAVYLCASSLILGVSEQYFGPGTRLTVT.

The CDR3 sequence: CASSGGRAAYEQYF. CDR3 DNA sequence: TGTGCCAGCAGCGGGGGGAGGGCCGCCTACGAGCAGTACTTC. The genes are TRBV7-2 and TRBJ2-7; 7 nucleotides align to TRBD2. V lost 5 bases, J lost 2 bases, and 6 bases stayed unmatched. The length of the CDR3 is 14 residues. Germline V gene data show CDR1 as SGHTA and CDR2 as FQGNSA.

This clone has only one observation. The genes are TRBV13 and TRBJ2-7; 11 bases fit TRBD2. CDR3 length: 14 amino acids. Trimming took 6 bases from V and 1 from J; bases not matched to a gene: 2. Germline lookup yields CDR1 PRHDT and CDR2 FYEKMQ (reference sequence). The DNA for the CDR3 is TGTGCCAGCAGTAGACTAGCGGGGTCCTACGAGCAGTACTTC. It codes for CASSRLAGSYEQYF.

This clone was counted a few times. J is TRBJ1-2 and V is TRBV28; possibly TRBD1 for D (5 bases). The germline V and J ends were trimmed by 5 bases and 5 bases, with 15 bases remaining between them. The CDR3 sequence is 14 residues long. The germline CDR1 and CDR2 sequences are MDHEN and SYDVKM. Written as DNA, the CDR3 is TGTGCCAGCAGTCCCGGGGGGACGGATTATGGCTACACCTTC. It encodes CASSPGGTDYGYTF.

This CDR3 is CASSVEAGALTDTQYF. The CDR3 DNA is TGTGCCAGCAGCGTAGAAGCGGGAGCCTTAACAGATACGCAGTATTTT. The V and J genes are TRBV9 and TRBJ2-3; 8 nucleotides align to TRBD2. The germline CDR1 and CDR2 sequences are SGDLS and YYNGEE. Trimming at V came to 0 bases and at J to 3 bases, leaving 6 bases not matched to a gene. This CDR3 is built from 16 residues. The full variable domain, with the rest looked up from reference TRBV9 and TRBJ2-3, is DSGVTQTPKHLITATGQRVTLRCSPRSGDLSVYWYQQSLDQGLQFLIQYYNGEERAKGNILERFSAQQFPDLHSELNLSSLELGDSALYFCASSVEAGALTDTQYFGPGTRLTVL.

The chain recombines TRBV11-3 with TRBJ2-1, with 8 bases fitting TRBD2. V lost 5 bases, J lost 8 bases, and 11 bases stayed unmatched. The CDR3 length is 15 residues. The V gene's germline CDR1 is SGHNT and CDR2 YENEEA. The CDR3 is CASSLQGTSNDEQFF. CDR3 in DNA: TGTGCCAGCAGCCTGCAAGGGACTAGTAATGATGAGCAGTTCTTC.

The CDR3 protein is CASSFSQGSYGYTF. The CDR3 region has the DNA TGCGCCAGCAGCTTTTCTCAGGGATCCTATGGCTACACCTTC. The rearrangement links TRBV5-1 to TRBJ1-2, with a possible D match to TRBD1 (5 bases). CDR3 length: 14 amino acids. Germline CDR1 reads SGHRS; CDR2 reads YFSETQ. Deletions cut 2 bases from V and 4 bases from J, with 12 bases between.

J is TRBJ1-2 and V is TRBV28; 7 bases agree with TRBD1. There are 14 residues in the CDR3. V shed 6 bases, J shed 5 bases, and the junction held 9 bases outside the gene matches. CDR1 is MDHEN, CDR2 SYDVKM, per germline. The CDR3 region has the DNA TGTGCCAGCAGACCGAACAGGGGAGGTTATGGCTACACCTTC. Encoded protein: CASRPNRGGYGYTF.

The V gene is TRBV3-1 (or the pseudogene TRBV3-2), the J gene TRBJ1-2, with TRBD1 matching over 7 bases. CDR1 is LGHDT and CDR2 is YNNKEL in the germline V gene (reference sequence). The CDR3 consists of 14 residues. The junction had 8 bases not matched to a gene; V was cut back by 3 bases and J by 7 bases. CDR3 sequence: CASSHNRGFGGYTF. The CDR3 region has the DNA TGTGCCAGCAGCCATAACAGGGGATTTGGTGGCTACACCTTC.